This T cell receptor beta chain stems from a study of PD-L1 blockade in urothelial cancer. Overall study context: Dosed intravenously at 1,200 mg every 3 weeks, atezolizumab was initiated by patients at some point between 2014 and 2016. Prior exposure to chemotherapy in patients amounted to 0 to 3 regimens received. When blood samples were assessed, the median T cell count was about 140,000.

This clone is medium-sized (0.01 to 0.1%). V was trimmed by 5 bases and J by 4 bases, leaving 8 bases between them. The length of the CDR3 is 12 residues. Germline V CDR1 and CDR2: PRHDT, FYEKMQ (reference sequence). Spiked synthetic TCR analogs estimated absolute template abundance per PCR. The data were produced by immunoSEQ multiplex PCR, yet TCRdb's version contains in-frame clones alone and is incomplete. The data contain about 26,000 clones, 86% of them singletons. The sequenced sample was PBMCs, obtained around atezolizumab (anti-PD-L1) treatment. V and J are TRBV13 and TRBJ1-1; no definite D call. The receptor's source is a man aged 55 to 70 with urothelial cancer. For the CDR3, the DNA is TGTGCCAGCAGCAGAGAGAGCACTGAAGCTTTCTTT. It is translated as CASSRESTEAFF.